This is a list of T cell receptor beta chains from one sample in a study of beta chain features in type 1 diabetes. Method: immunoSEQ multiplex PCR; TCRdb's copy keeps in-frame clones and lacks some. Of around 290,000 clones listed, approximately 8% were seen once; the top ten hold approximately 1%. The sample was central memory CD4+ T cells from blood. These receptors were obtained from a woman aged 18-29 years in good health. CDR3s include the opening cysteine and the closing phenylalanine or tryptophan. The D gene is left open where the match is weak. The size entry is marked missing in some rows and otherwise reads once, few, many or a size class.

V,size,J,D,DNA,CDR3
TRBV28,few,TRBJ2-7,TRBD1,TGTGCCACCTTTATCGGACAGGGGGGTTCCTACGAGCAGTACTTC,CATFIGQGGSYEQYF
TRBV6-5,few,TRBJ2-3,NA,TGTGCCAGCAGTTACGGGGGGGCGCGGGCAGATACGCAGTATTTT,CASSYGGARADTQYF
TRBV6-6,few,TRBJ1-2,TRBD1,TGTGCCAGCAGCCCCCGAGGACAGGGTGGTGGCTACACCTTC,CASSPRGQGGGYTF
TRBV11-2,few,TRBJ2-2,NA,TGTGCCAGCAGCTTAGCTGCCGGGGAGCTGTTTTTT,CASSLAAGELFF
TRBV7-2,few,TRBJ2-3,NA,TGTGCCAGCAGCTCCCGCTTGCGGGGAAGCACAGATACGCAGTATTTT,CASSSRLRGSTDTQYF
TRBV2,NA,TRBJ2-7,TRBD1,TGTGCCAGTACACAGGGGGTCGAGCAGTACTTC,CASTQGVEQYF
TRBV7-7,many,TRBJ2-3,NA,TGTGCCAGCAGCTTAGGGTCAACAAGCACAGATACGCAGTATTTT,CASSLGSTSTDTQYF
TRBV7-2,few,TRBJ2-5,TRBD1,TGTGCCAGCAGCCGAGGACAGGGGAAAGGAGAGACCCAGTACTTC,CASSRGQGKGETQYF
TRBV2,many,TRBJ2-5,TRBD2,TGTGCCAGCAGAGGTTTGCGGGGGAGTCTTCCGGAGACCCAGTACTTC,CASRGLRGSLPETQYF
TRBV11-1,few,TRBJ2-7,TRBD1,TGTGCCAGCAGCTTGTGGGACAGGGGGAACGAGCAGTACTTC,CASSLWDRGNEQYF
TRBV5-4,NA,TRBJ1-1,TRBD1,TGTGCCAGCAGCTCTCCGGGACAGGGGAACACTGAAGCTTTCTTT,CASSSPGQGNTEAFF
TRBV19,NA,TRBJ2-3,NA,TGTGCCAGTAGTATGTCCGCAGATACGCAGTATTTT,CASSMSADTQYF
TRBV30,few,TRBJ1-5,NA,TGTGCCTGGAGTGTACCCCGCGGGGCTTCGAGGTATCAGCCCCAGCATTTT,CAWSVPRGASRYQPQHF
TRBV4-2,few,TRBJ1-1,NA,TGTGCCAGCAGCCAAACCGGGGAGATGAACACTGAAGCTTTCTTT,CASSQTGEMNTEAFF
TRBV2,NA,TRBJ1-5,NA,TGTGCCAGCAGTGAGGAGACAGGCTGGGGGACGCCCCAGCATTTT,CASSEETGWGTPQHF
TRBV28,few,TRBJ2-5,NA,TGTGCCAGCAGCCCTTGGAGGGGGCAAGAGACCCAGTACTTC,CASSPWRGQETQYF
TRBV11-2,NA,TRBJ2-7,TRBD1,TGTGCCAGCAGCCCCGGGACAGGAACGCAGGAGCAGTACTTC,CASSPGTGTQEQYF
TRBV2,NA,TRBJ2-3,NA,TGTGCCAGCAGTGTAAGGGCACAGGCCAACACAGATACGCAGTATTTT,CASSVRAQANTDTQYF
TRBV19,NA,TRBJ2-7,TRBD2,TGTGCCAGTAGTCCGCGGGCGGGAGCCCAGTTCATCGAGCAGTACTTC,CASSPRAGAQFIEQYF
TRBV7-2,once,TRBJ1-1,NA,TGTGCCAGCAGCTTAGTAGCCAGCGCTGAAGCTTTCTTT,CASSLVASAEAFF
TRBV7-9,NA,TRBJ1-1,TRBD1,TGTGCCAGCAGCTATGACGGGACAGGGGGACATCTCTTT,CASSYDGTGGHLF
TRBV7-2,few,TRBJ1-5,TRBD1,TGTGCCAGCAGCTTATTTGCCACAGGGGGCATAAGCAATCAGCCCCAGCATTTT,CASSLFATGGISNQPQHF
TRBV5-6,NA,TRBJ1-5,NA,TGTGCCAGCAGCTTGGCAGGTAGAAGCAATCAGCCCCAGCATTTT,CASSLAGRSNQPQHF
TRBV18,few,TRBJ2-7,NA,TGTGCCAGCTCACCATCCCGGGGCGCCTACGAGCAGTACTTC,CASSPSRGAYEQYF
TRBV5-4,many,TRBJ2-5,NA,TGTGCCAGCAGCCGACGTTTCCAAGAGACCCAGTACTTC,CASSRRFQETQYF
TRBV7-9,many,TRBJ2-5,NA,TGTGCCAGCAGCTTGACCGGACTCGCACAAGAGACCCAGTACTTC,CASSLTGLAQETQYF
TRBV6-6,NA,TRBJ2-1,NA,TGTGCCAGCAGTGATGGGGGGCGCTCCTACAATGAGCAGTTCTTC,CASSDGGRSYNEQFF
TRBV7-2,NA,TRBJ1-1,NA,TGTGCCAGCAGCGGGCGGACAGTGAACACTGAAGCTTTCTTT,CASSGRTVNTEAFF
TRBV6-5,few,TRBJ2-7,TRBD2,TGTGCCAGCAGCACGACTAGCGGGGCCTACGAGCAGTACTTC,CASSTTSGAYEQYF
TRBV5-1,NA,TRBJ2-5,TRBD1,TGCGCCAGCAGCGCACGGACAGGGAGCGATGTATTGCCCCAGTACTTC,CASSARTGSDVLPQYF
TRBV28,NA,TRBJ2-5,NA,TGTGCCAGCAGCTCCCCCCCATCGGGGACCCAGTACTTC,CASSSPPSGTQYF
TRBV7-2,NA,TRBJ2-7,NA,TGTGCCAGCAGCAATTCCGGGGCATACGAGCAGTACTTC,CASSNSGAYEQYF
TRBV7-2,NA,TRBJ2-6,NA,TGTGCCAGCAGCCCTCCGGATGGTGGGGCCAACGTCCTGACTTTC,CASSPPDGGANVLTF
TRBV25-1,few,TRBJ2-7,NA,TGTGCCAGCAGTGAATTCGGGGGCGAGCAGTACTTC,CASSEFGGEQYF
TRBV29-1,few,TRBJ2-5,TRBD1,TGCAGCGTTAACCGACAGGGCCAAGAGACCCAGTACTTC,CSVNRQGQETQYF
TRBV27,few,TRBJ2-7,NA,TGTGCCAGCAGTTACCTTCGGGGGAATTCCTACGAGCAGTACTTC,CASSYLRGNSYEQYF
TRBV11-2,NA,TRBJ2-7,NA,TGTGCCAGCAGCCCACAGGTCTCCTACGAGCAGTACTTC,CASSPQVSYEQYF
TRBV6-1,few,TRBJ1-1,NA,TGTGCCAGCAGTGTAGACATGAACACTGAAGCTTTCTTT,CASSVDMNTEAFF
TRBV10-3,many,TRBJ1-1,NA,TGTGCCATCAGTGTACAGGTGAACACTGAAGCTTTCTTT,CAISVQVNTEAFF
TRBV6-5,few,TRBJ1-2,NA,TGTGCCAGCAGTTACTCGCCAGGGCATGGCTACACCTTC,CASSYSPGHGYTF
TRBV7-6,few,TRBJ2-5,NA,TGTGCCAGCAGCATAGGGGTGAAAGAGACCCAGTACTTC,CASSIGVKETQYF
TRBV4-3,few,TRBJ1-1,NA,TGCGCCAGCAGCCAAGTTGACAGATTGAACACTGAAGCTTTCTTT,CASSQVDRLNTEAFF
TRBV5-1,few,TRBJ1-5,TRBD1,TGCGCCAGCAGCCTGGGGACAGAAGGAAATCAGCCCCAGCATTTT,CASSLGTEGNQPQHF
TRBV18,few,TRBJ1-1,NA,TGTGCCAGCTCACCAAGGGGGAACACTGAAGCTTTCTTT,CASSPRGNTEAFF
TRBV4-3,many,TRBJ2-7,TRBD1,TGCGCCAGCAGCCGAGGACAGGGGTACTCCTACGAGCAGTACTTC,CASSRGQGYSYEQYF
TRBV9,NA,TRBJ2-5,NA,TGTGCCAGCAGCGGAGGGCTGTACCAAGAGACCCAGTACTTC,CASSGGLYQETQYF
TRBV14,NA,TRBJ2-2,NA,TGTGCCAGCAGCCAAGATTGGGACGGGGAGCTGTTTTTT,CASSQDWDGELFF
TRBV6-4,NA,TRBJ2-5,NA,TGTGCCAGCAGTCCCAACTCGGGGGCGGTCGGGACCCAGTACTTC,CASSPNSGAVGTQYF
TRBV5-1,NA,TRBJ2-1,TRBD1,TGCGCCAGCAGCTTGCGGACAGGGGGCATGAATGAGCAGTTCTTC,CASSLRTGGMNEQFF
TRBV6-5,NA,TRBJ1-1,NA,TGTGCCAGCGGGACCTGGGACACTGAAGCTTTCTTT,CASGTWDTEAFF
TRBV10-3,NA,TRBJ1-1,NA,TGTGCCACCTCTATACCGGGACAAGCTTTCTTT,CATSIPGQAFF
TRBV7-2,NA,TRBJ2-3,NA,TGTGCCAGCAGAACGGCGGGGTCGACAGATACGCAGTATTTT,CASRTAGSTDTQYF
TRBV29-1,NA,TRBJ2-1,NA,TGCAGTATAGCCCCTTTTCTCAGGGAGTCAGGCAATGAGCAGTTCTTC,CSIAPFLRESGNEQFF
TRBV27,NA,TRBJ1-5,NA,TGTGCCAGCAGTTTATTCAGTAGCAATCAGCCCCAGCATTTT,CASSLFSSNQPQHF
TRBV30,many,TRBJ1-2,NA,TGTGCCTGGAGTCTGGACCTCTATGGCTACACCTTC,CAWSLDLYGYTF
TRBV7-9,NA,TRBJ2-6,TRBD1,TGTGCCAGCAGCTCGACAGGGCCCTCTGGGGCCAACGTCCTGACTTTC,CASSSTGPSGANVLTF
TRBV6-5,NA,TRBJ1-1,NA,TGTGCCAGCAGTAGACAGCTGAACACTGAAGCTTTCTTT,CASSRQLNTEAFF
TRBV5-6,few,TRBJ2-7,TRBD2,TGTGCCAGCAGAACAACTAGCGGGAGGGCCTACGAGCAGTACTTC,CASRTTSGRAYEQYF
TRBV7-3,many,TRBJ2-5,NA,TGTGCCAGCAGCGCAGTTAGAGGGCCCCCTGCGACCCAGTACTTC,CASSAVRGPPATQYF